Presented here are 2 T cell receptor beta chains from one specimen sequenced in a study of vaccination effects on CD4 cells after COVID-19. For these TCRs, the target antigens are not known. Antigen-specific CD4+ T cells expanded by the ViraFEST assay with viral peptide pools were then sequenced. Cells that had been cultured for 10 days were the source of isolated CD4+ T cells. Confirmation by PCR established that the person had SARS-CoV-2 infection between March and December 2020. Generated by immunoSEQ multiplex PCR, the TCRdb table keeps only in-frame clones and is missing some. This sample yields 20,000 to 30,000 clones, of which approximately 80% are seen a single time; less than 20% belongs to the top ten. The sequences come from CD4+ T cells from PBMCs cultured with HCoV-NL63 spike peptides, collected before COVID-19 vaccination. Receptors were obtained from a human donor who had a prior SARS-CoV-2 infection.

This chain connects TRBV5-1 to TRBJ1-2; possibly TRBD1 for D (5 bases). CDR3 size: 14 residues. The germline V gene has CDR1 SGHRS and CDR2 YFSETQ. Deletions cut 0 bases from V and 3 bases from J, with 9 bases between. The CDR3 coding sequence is TGCGCCAGCAGCTTGGGTGGGGGTTACTATGGCTACACCTTC. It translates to CASSLGGGYYGYTF.

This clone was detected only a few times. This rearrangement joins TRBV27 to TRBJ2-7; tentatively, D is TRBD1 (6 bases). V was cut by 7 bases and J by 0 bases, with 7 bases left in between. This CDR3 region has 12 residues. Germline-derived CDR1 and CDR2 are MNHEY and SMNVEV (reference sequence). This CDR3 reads CASKGDSYEQYF. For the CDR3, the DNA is TGTGCCAGCAAGGGGGACTCCTACGAGCAGTACTTC.